The present TCR beta chain was sequenced within a study of blood T cell repertoires in COVID-19 (dated by TCRdb to 2018 to 2021). General notes on the study: The collaborator samples originated in the United States, Italy and Spain and spanned the acute and convalescent phases of COVID-19. The prospective study material was composed of cDNA or gDNA derived from T cells, B-cell-depleted T cells, or PBMCs. The repertoires were made available in a free public database intended to serve as a resource for research on the immune response to SARS-CoV-2. Samples were obtained from the ongoing ImmuneRACE study (first 160 participants) and from over 1,000 subjects provided by 6 global collaborators. Sample metadata almost always included a de-identified subject ID, COVID-19 status, age in years and sex. Subjects who had been exposed to COVID-19, were actively infected with it, or had recovered from it provided the deeply sampled blood TCRbeta repertoires that made up the dataset. HLA class I and class II types, where available, came from metadata supplied by the sample provider rather than from assay-based typing. Results the study describes overall, beyond this receptor: The quantity of clinical and demographic metadata differed by source and by participant and was supplied without curation.

On this clone: Its specific antigen is unknown. Base quality data are lacking; no much larger clone is found one base away.

TCRbeta CDR3 regions were amplified from genomic DNA by means of the immunoSEQ Assay, a bias-controlled multiplex PCR. On the study's bioinformatics: Within the assay, amplification of reference gene primers was used to estimate how many nucleated cells each sample contained. Sequence reads were collapsed and filtered to measure the absolute abundance of every unique TCRbeta CDR3 rearrangement. For each sample, productive Simpson clonality was calculated as the square root of Simpson's diversity index across productive rearrangements. TCRdb limited this immuneACCESS table to in-frame rearrangements with V and J called. A share of clones is missing; checked studies link under half to unresolved V genes, and the rest is unexplained. D and trimming come from the DNA, and the V and J calls and clone size come from that table. A total of over 250,000 clones appear in this sample, 88% of them only once. The ten largest clones represent 0.65% to 0.95% of the sample.

V is shortened by 7 bases, J by 4 bases, and the region joining them spans 16 bases. According to the germline V gene (reference sequence), CDR1 reads LNHDA and CDR2 reads SQIVND. The CDR3 goes from the cysteine to the phenylalanine over 14 residues. The DNA shown is the 42-base CDR3, in frame from base 1. Each collaborating institution followed its own protocols to collect whole blood in K2EDTA tubes. Collaborator samples were shipped for TCRbeta analysis as frozen whole blood, isolated PBMCs, or DNA extracted from either sample type. The sequenced material came from peripheral blood. Here the chain combines TRBV19 and TRBJ1-1; perhaps TRBD1 is the D gene, with 5 bases matching. This TCR was recovered from a woman in her twenties or thirties with acute or convalescent COVID-19. The nucleotides are TGTGCCAGTATCCCCGGTTTGGGGGGCACTGAAGCTTTCTTT. Its amino acids are CASIPGLGGTEAFF.